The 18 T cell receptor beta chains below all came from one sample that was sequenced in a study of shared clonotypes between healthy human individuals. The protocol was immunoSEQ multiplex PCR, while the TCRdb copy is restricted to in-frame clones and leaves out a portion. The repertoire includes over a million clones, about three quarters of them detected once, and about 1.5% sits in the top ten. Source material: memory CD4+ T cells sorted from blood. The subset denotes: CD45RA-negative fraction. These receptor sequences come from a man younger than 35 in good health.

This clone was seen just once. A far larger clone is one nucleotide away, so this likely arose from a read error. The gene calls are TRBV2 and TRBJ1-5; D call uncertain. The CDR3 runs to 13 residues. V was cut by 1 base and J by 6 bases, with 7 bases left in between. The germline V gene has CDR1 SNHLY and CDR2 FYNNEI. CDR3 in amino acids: CASSEEEAQPQHF. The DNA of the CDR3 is TGTGCCAGCAGTGAAGAAGAGGCTCAGCCCCAGCATTTT.

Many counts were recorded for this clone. This CDR3 reads CATSVPQGHYGYTF. As DNA, the CDR3 is TGTGCCACTTCCGTACCACAGGGCCACTATGGCTACACCTTC. The chain combines TRBV19 with TRBJ1-2, with a weak D call TRBD1 (6 bases). V was cut by 10 bases and J by 3 bases, with 18 bases left in between. The CDR3 is made up of 14 amino acids. Germline V gene data show CDR1 as LNHDA and CDR2 as SQIVND (reference sequence).

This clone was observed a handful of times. In DNA, the CDR3 is TGCGCCAGCAGCTTGGACCACAGGGGTTTGGACACCGGGGAGCTGTTTTTT. This translates into CASSLDHRGLDTGELFF. This chain uses TRBV5-1 with TRBJ2-2, with 7 bases matching TRBD1. In germline, CDR1 is SGHRS, CDR2 YFSETQ. The CDR3 extends over 17 amino acids. With 0 bases clipped from V and 3 bases from J, the junction kept 8 bases outside the gene matches. The whole variable domain, remainder taken from reference TRBV5-1 and TRBJ2-2, is KAGVTQTPRYLIKTRGQQVTLSCSPISGHRSVSWYQQTPGQGLQFLFEYFSETQRNKGNFPGRFSGRQFSNSRSEMNVSTLELGDSALYLCASSLDHRGLDTGELFFGEGSRLTVL.

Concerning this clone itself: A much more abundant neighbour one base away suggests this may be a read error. Here the CDR3 DNA reads TGTGCCAGCAGTGGGAACAGCTACGAGCAGTACTTC. Its protein product is CASSGNSYEQYF. The V gene is TRBV2, the J gene TRBJ2-7; no reliable D call. With 4 bases removed from V and 3 bases from J, the gap between germline ends came to 7 bases. Germline V gene sequence: CDR1 SNHLY, CDR2 FYNNEI. The CDR3 is made up of 12 amino acids.

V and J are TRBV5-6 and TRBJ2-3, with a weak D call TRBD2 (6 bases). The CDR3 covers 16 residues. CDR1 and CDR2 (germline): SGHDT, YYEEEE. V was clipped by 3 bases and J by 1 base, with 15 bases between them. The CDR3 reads CASSSPPGSGTDTQYF. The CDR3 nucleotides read TGTGCCAGCAGCTCCCCTCCCGGGAGTGGCACAGATACGCAGTATTTT.

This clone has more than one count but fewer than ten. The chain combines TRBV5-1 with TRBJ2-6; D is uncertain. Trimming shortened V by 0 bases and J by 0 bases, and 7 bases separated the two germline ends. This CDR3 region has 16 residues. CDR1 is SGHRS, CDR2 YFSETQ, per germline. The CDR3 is CASSLGSLSGANVLTF. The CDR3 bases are TGCGCCAGCAGCTTGGGCAGTCTCTCTGGGGCCAACGTCCTGACTTTC.

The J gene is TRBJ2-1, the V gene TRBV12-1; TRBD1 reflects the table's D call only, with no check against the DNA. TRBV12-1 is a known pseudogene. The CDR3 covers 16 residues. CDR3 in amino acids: CASSFLGTGEYNEQFF. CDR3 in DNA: TGTGCCAGCAGCTTTTTAGGGACAGGGGAGTACAATGAGCAGTTCTTC.

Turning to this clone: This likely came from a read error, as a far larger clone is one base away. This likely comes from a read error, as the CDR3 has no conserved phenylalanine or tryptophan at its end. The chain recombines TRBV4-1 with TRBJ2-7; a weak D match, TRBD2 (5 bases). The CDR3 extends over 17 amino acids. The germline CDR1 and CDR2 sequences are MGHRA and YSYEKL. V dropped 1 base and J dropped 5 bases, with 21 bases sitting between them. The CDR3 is CASSQGPERAGWDEQYL. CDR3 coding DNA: TGCGCCAGCAGCCAAGGGCCGGAACGCGCGGGTTGGGACGAGCAGTACCTC.

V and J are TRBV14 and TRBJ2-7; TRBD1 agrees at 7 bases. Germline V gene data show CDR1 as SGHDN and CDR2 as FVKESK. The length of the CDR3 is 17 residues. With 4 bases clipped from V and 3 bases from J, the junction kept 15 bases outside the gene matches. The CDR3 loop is CASSPLSRQGISYEQYF. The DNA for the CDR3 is TGTGCCAGCAGCCCCCTTTCGCGACAGGGAATAAGCTACGAGCAGTACTTC.

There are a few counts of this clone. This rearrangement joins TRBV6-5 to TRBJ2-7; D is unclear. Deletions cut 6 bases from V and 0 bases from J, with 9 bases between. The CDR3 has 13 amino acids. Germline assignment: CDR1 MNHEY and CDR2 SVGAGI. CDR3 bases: TGTGCCAGCAGCGACACCTTCTCCTACGAGCAGTACTTC. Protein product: CASSDTFSYEQYF.

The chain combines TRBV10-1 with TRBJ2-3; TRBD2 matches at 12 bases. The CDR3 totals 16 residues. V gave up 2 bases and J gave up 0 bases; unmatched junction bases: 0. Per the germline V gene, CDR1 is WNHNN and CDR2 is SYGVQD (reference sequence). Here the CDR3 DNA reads TGCGCCAGCAGTGAGGGGACTAGCGGGAGCACAGATACGCAGTATTTT. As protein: CASSEGTSGSTDTQYF.

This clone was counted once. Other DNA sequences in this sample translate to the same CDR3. The CDR3 DNA follows: TGCGCCAGCAGCTTGGTCGGGGGCAGCTCCTACAATGAGCAGTTCTTC. Translated, it gives CASSLVGGSSYNEQFF. This chain connects TRBV5-1 to TRBJ2-1; perhaps D is TRBD1 or TRBD2 (6 bases each). This CDR3 spans 16 amino acids. CDR1 and CDR2 from the germline V gene are SGHRS and YFSETQ. Trimming pared 0 bases from V and 0 bases from J, leaving 10 bases between.

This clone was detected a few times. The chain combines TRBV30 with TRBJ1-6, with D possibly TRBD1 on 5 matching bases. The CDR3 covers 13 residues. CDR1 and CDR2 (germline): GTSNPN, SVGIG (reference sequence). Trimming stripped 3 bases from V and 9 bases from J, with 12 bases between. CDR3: CAWSISRGSPLHF. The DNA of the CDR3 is TGTGCCTGGAGCATTTCGAGGGGTTCACCCCTCCACTTT.

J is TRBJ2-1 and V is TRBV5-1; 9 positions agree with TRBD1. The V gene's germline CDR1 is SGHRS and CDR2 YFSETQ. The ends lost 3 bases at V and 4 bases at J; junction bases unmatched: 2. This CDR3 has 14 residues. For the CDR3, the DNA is TGCGCCAGCAGCTCCGGGACAGGGTACAATGAGCAGTTCTTC. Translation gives CASSSGTGYNEQFF.

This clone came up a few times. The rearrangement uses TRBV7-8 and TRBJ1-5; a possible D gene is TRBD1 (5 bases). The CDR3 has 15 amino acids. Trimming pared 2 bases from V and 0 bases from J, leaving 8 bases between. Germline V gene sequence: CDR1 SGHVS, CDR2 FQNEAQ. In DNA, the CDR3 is TGTGCCAGCAGCTTACTAGGGGTTAGCAATCAGCCCCAGCATTTT. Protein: CASSLLGVSNQPQHF.

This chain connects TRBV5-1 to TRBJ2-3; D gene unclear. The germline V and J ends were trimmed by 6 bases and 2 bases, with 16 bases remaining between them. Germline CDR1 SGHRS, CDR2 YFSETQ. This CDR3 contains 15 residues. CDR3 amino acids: CASNSERPPTDTQYF. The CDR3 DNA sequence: TGCGCCAGCAACTCGGAAAGGCCCCCCACAGATACGCAGTATTTT.

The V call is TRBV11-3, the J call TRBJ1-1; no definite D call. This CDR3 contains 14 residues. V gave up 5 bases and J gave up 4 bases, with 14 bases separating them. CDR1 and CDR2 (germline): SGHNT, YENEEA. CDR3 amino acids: CASSMGRGSTEAFF. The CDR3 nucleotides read TGTGCCAGCAGCATGGGTCGGGGTTCCACTGAAGCTTTCTTT.

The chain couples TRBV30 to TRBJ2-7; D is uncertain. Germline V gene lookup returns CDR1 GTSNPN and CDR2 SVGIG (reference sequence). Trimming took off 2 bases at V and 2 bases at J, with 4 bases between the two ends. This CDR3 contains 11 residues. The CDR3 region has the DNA TGTGCCTGGAGTCAAACCTACGAGCAGTACTTC. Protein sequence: CAWSQTYEQYF. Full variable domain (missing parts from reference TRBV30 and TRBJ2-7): SQTIHQWPATLVQPVGSPLSLECTVEGTSNPNLYWYRQAAGRGLQLLFYSVGIGQISSEVPQNLSASRPQDRQFILSSKKLLLSDSGFYLCAWSQTYEQYFGPGTRLTVT.